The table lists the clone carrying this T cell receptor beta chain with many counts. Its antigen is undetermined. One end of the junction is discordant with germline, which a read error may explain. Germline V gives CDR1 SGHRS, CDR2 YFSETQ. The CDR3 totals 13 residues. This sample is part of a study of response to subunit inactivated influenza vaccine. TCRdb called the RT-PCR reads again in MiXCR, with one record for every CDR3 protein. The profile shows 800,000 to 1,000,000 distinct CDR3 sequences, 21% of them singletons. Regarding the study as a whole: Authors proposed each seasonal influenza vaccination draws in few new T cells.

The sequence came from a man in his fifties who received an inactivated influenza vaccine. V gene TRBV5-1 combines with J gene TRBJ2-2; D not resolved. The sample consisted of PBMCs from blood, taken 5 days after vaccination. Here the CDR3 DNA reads TGTGCCAGCAGCTTAGCTCGCGGCGGGGAGCTGTTTTTT. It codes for CASSLARGGELFF.